This T cell receptor (beta chain) is drawn from a study of T cell changes during pregnancy in multiple sclerosis (dated by TCRdb to the late 2010s). The study in broad terms: The study looked at changes in the T cell repertoire across pregnancy in women with multiple sclerosis.

The library was built by means of the immunoSEQ multiplex PCR assay. As stored in TCRdb, this immuneACCESS dataset retains in-frame rearrangements with V and J assigned. A fraction of the clones does not appear; measured against another copy, unresolved V genes explain less than half of the discrepancy, and the remainder lacks a known reason. This sample has fewer than 95,000 clones in its table, and approximately 94% of those were observed once. Roughly 2.4% of the sample lies in the top ten. Based on the germline V gene (reference sequence), the CDR1 and CDR2 sequences are SGHNT and YYREEE. From V the trimming removes 2 bases and from J it removes 3 bases, while the gene matches leave 5 bases of the junction unaccounted for. Measured from the cysteine to the phenylalanine, the CDR3 is 15 residues long. CDR3 DNA is the only sequence kept; it has 45 bases, read in frame from the first base. Of note for this clone: Its cognate antigen has yet to be identified. No qualities accompany the bases; no much larger clone lies one base away.

The source of this sequence is a female donor with multiple sclerosis, enrolled in a pregnancy study. The V and J segments used are TRBV5-4 and TRBJ2-3, with 8 junctional bases fitting TRBD2. Sequenced material: peripheral blood, taken in the third trimester of pregnancy. This receptor has the CDR3 CASSLAGAGTDTQYF. The nucleotides read TGTGCCAGCAGCTTAGCGGGAGCGGGGACAGATACGCAGTATTTT.